The 20 T cell receptor beta chains reported below all come from one sample, sequenced in a study of blood T cell repertoires in COVID-19. Only in-frame clones appear in the TCRdb table, and some are missing; sequencing was by immunoSEQ multiplex PCR. The table shows 98,000 or so clones, with around four fifths occurring only once. The sample comprised peripheral blood. The receptors stem from a woman aged 70 to 79 with acute or convalescent COVID-19.

V usage is TRBV19 and J usage is TRBJ1-5; 7 bases are shared with TRBD1. The germline V gene has CDR1 LNHDA and CDR2 SQIVND (reference sequence). The CDR3 has 14 residues. Trimming removed 8 bases from V and 1 base from J; junction bases left unmatched: 5. The CDR3 here is CASRQGPSNQPQHF. The CDR3 bases are TGTGCCAGTCGACAGGGTCCAAGCAATCAGCCCCAGCATTTT. The full variable domain, with the rest looked up from reference TRBV19 and TRBJ1-5, is DGGITQSPKYLFRKEGQNVTLSCEQNLNHDAMYWYRQDPGQGLRLIYYSQIVNDFQKGDIAEGYSVSREKKESFPLTVTSAQKNPTAFYLCASRQGPSNQPQHFGDGTRLSIL.

The chain has TRBV7-9 and TRBJ2-7; D is possibly TRBD2 (6 bases). V shed 5 bases and J shed 6 bases, with 20 bases lying between them. The CDR3 spans 15 residues. CDR1 and CDR2 (germline): SEHNR, FQNEAQ (reference sequence). CDR3 in DNA: TGTGCCAGCAGCCCCTCGGAACTAGCTGTCCCCGAGCAGTACTTC. Amino acid sequence: CASSPSELAVPEQYF.

V and J are TRBV14 and TRBJ2-5, with TRBD2 as a possible D gene (6 bases). Trimming took off 4 bases at V and 1 base at J, with 10 bases between the two ends. Germline V lookup: CDR1 SGHDN, CDR2 FVKESK. This CDR3 spans 14 amino acids. This chain's CDR3 is CASSPDYRQETQYF. CDR3 DNA sequence: TGTGCCAGCAGCCCGGACTATCGCCAAGAGACCCAGTACTTC.

The gene calls are TRBV6-2 or TRBV6-3 and TRBJ2-7, with D possibly being TRBD2 (5 bases). Trimming pared 2 bases from V and 0 bases from J, leaving 8 bases between. Germline loops: CDR1 MNHEY, CDR2 SVGEGT. This CDR3 is 14 amino acids long. The CDR3: CASSYLGNSYEQYF. The CDR3 coding sequence is TGTGCCAGCAGTTACCTCGGGAACTCCTACGAGCAGTACTTC.

The sample holds one count of this clone. The chain is built from TRBV5-4 and TRBJ2-3; D unclear. Trimming stripped 4 bases from V and 1 base from J, with 7 bases between. The CDR3 length is 13 residues. CDR1 SGHNT and CDR2 YYREEE come from the germline V gene (reference sequence). The CDR3 DNA sequence: TGTGCCAGCAGCAATACAGGCACAGATACGCAGTATTTT. Protein: CASSNTGTDTQYF.

The rearrangement uses TRBV28 and TRBJ2-2; possible D gene TRBD2, 5 bases. The V end was cut by 3 bases, the J end by 5 bases, with 19 bases between. The CDR3 is made up of 17 amino acids. Per germline, CDR1 MDHEN and CDR2 SYDVKM. In DNA, the CDR3 is TGTGCCAGCAGTTTTTGGGATCTAGCCCTGGGGACCGGGGAGCTGTTTTTT. This translates into CASSFWDLALGTGELFF.

The V gene is TRBV24-1, the J gene TRBJ1-5, with a weak D call TRBD1 (6 bases). V was shortened by 5 bases and J by 7 bases, with 14 bases between the two germline ends. This CDR3 spans 14 amino acids. CDR1 and CDR2 from the germline V gene are KGHDR and SFDVKD. CDR3 region: CATSAAGAKQPQHF. DNA of the CDR3: TGTGCCACCAGTGCCGCGGGGGCAAAACAGCCCCAGCATTTT.

This clone was found once. The chain couples TRBV11-2 to TRBJ1-1; no clear D. Germline lookup yields CDR1 SGHAT and CDR2 FQNNGV. V was cut by 5 bases and J by 0 bases, with 13 bases left in between. This CDR3 has 15 amino acids. As DNA, the CDR3 is TGTGCCAGCAGCCTTGATCACTCCATGAACACTGAAGCTTTCTTT. Its translation: CASSLDHSMNTEAFF.

The chain joins TRBV29-1 to TRBJ1-2; D is perhaps TRBD1 (5 bases). The CDR3 is made up of 12 amino acids. Trimming cost V 4 bases and J 4 bases, with 10 bases left between them. Per the germline V gene, CDR1 is SQVTM and CDR2 is ANQGSEA. The DNA of the CDR3 is TGCAGCGTTGCGAGTACAGGCTATGGCTACACCTTC. Translated, it gives CSVASTGYGYTF.

V gene TRBV10-3 combines with J gene TRBJ1-1; D is ambiguous. V lost 7 bases and J 0 bases, leaving 9 bases between the germline ends. Germline V gene sequence: CDR1 ENHRY, CDR2 SYGVKD. CDR3 length: 13 residues. CDR3 region: CAINRDMNTEAFF. CDR3 DNA sequence: TGTGCCATCAATCGAGATATGAACACTGAAGCTTTCTTT.

The chain combines TRBV3-1 (or the pseudogene TRBV3-2) with TRBJ2-7, with 11 bases that match TRBD1. Trimming removed 5 bases from V and 0 bases from J; junction bases left unmatched: 6. The CDR3 is made up of 16 amino acids. The V gene's germline CDR1 is LGHDT and CDR2 YNNKEL (reference sequence). This chain's CDR3 is CASSRRGTGGSYEQYF. The CDR3 bases are TGTGCCAGCAGCAGAAGGGGGACAGGGGGCTCCTACGAGCAGTACTTC.

This chain joins TRBV2 and TRBJ2-2, with 7 bases fitting TRBD1. This CDR3 spans 13 amino acids. Germline V gives CDR1 SNHLY, CDR2 FYNNEI. V lost 6 bases, J lost 4 bases, and 2 bases stayed unmatched. The DNA for the CDR3 is TGTGCCAGCAGCGGACAGGCCACCGGGGAGCTGTTTTTT. Its protein is CASSGQATGELFF.

The CDR3 region is CASSATGVGPKNIQYF. The CDR3 DNA follows: TGTGCCAGCAGTGCAACAGGGGTAGGTCCCAAAAACATTCAGTACTTC. The rearrangement uses TRBV2 and TRBJ2-4, with 7 bases matching TRBD1. The germline V gene has CDR1 SNHLY and CDR2 FYNNEI. The CDR3 sequence is 16 residues long. Losses at the gene ends were 4 bases for V and 2 bases for J; bases not matched to a gene: 8.

As DNA, the CDR3 is TGTGCCAGCAGACCTGGGGGGATGAACACTGAAGCTTTCTTT. The encoded protein is CASRPGGMNTEAFF. This sequence joins TRBV7-2 and TRBJ1-1; tentative D call: TRBD1 (5 bases). V was clipped by 6 bases and J by 0 bases, with 11 bases between them. CDR1 SGHTA and CDR2 FQGNSA come from the germline V gene. CDR3 length: 14 amino acids.

This clone has just a few counts. The rearrangement uses TRBV6-2 or TRBV6-3 and TRBJ2-1; no clear D. Germline V gene lookup returns CDR1 MNHEY and CDR2 SVGEGT. The V and J ends lost 3 bases and 8 bases respectively, with 11 bases between them. The CDR3 consists of 13 residues. CDR3 nucleotide sequence: TGTGCCAGCAGTTATGGTCCCCGAGATGAGCAGTTCTTC. Amino acid sequence: CASSYGPRDEQFF.

This chain joins TRBV19 and TRBJ1-5; no definite D call. The CDR3 is 16 residues long. Germline V gives CDR1 LNHDA, CDR2 SQIVND (reference sequence). Trimming shortened V by 3 bases and J by 6 bases, and 18 bases separated the two germline ends. CDR3 coding DNA: TGTGCCAGTAGTATTCGGGGAAATGGGAACTTTCAGCCCCAGCATTTT. Translated, it gives CASSIRGNGNFQPQHF.

The rearrangement joins TRBV18 to TRBJ2-1; D possibly corresponds to TRBD2 (6 bases). Deletions cut 5 bases from V and 6 bases from J, with 17 bases between. Per the germline V gene, CDR1 is KGHSH and CDR2 is LQKENI. The CDR3 is 15 residues long. The CDR3 nucleotides read TGTGCCAGCTCAAAGGTAACAGTTAGCGGCAATGAGCAGTTCTTC. Residues: CASSKVTVSGNEQFF.

The J gene is TRBJ2-5, the V gene TRBV5-1; 13 nucleotides align to TRBD2. Trimming took 4 bases from V and 5 from J; bases not matched to a gene: 11. Germline CDR1 is SGHRS and CDR2 is YFSETQ. This CDR3 contains 17 residues. Here the CDR3 DNA reads TGCGCCAGCAGCCCCGGGACTAGCGGGGCGGGTGGGGAGACCCAGTACTTC. Its translation: CASSPGTSGAGGETQYF.

This rearrangement joins TRBV30 to TRBJ2-7, with D perhaps TRBD1 (5 bases). V shed 3 bases and J shed 9 bases, with 15 bases lying between them. Germline CDR1 is GTSNPN and CDR2 is SVGIG (reference sequence). This CDR3 is 12 amino acids long. This CDR3 is CAWRDDSRRQYF. The CDR3 region has the DNA TGTGCCTGGAGGGACGACAGCCGTCGGCAGTACTTC.

V and J are TRBV10-2 and TRBJ2-7, with no clear D. The CDR3 totals 14 residues. V shed 0 bases and J shed 6 bases, with 12 bases lying between them. The germline V gene encodes CDR1 WSHSY and CDR2 SAAADI. Here the CDR3 DNA reads TGCGCCAGCAGTGAGTCGCCGGTGCGGCTCGAGCAGTACTTC. Residues: CASSESPVRLEQYF.